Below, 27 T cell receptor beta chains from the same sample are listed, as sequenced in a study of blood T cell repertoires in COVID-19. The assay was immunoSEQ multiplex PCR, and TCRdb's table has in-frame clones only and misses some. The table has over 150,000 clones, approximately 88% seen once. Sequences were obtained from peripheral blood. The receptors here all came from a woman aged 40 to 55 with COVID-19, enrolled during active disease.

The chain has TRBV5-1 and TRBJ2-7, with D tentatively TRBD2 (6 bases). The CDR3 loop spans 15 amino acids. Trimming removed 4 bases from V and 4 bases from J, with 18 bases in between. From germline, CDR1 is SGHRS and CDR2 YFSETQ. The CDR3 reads CASSAGTARAYEQYF. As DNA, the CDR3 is TGCGCCAGCAGCGCGGGGACGGCCCGGGCTTACGAGCAGTACTTC.

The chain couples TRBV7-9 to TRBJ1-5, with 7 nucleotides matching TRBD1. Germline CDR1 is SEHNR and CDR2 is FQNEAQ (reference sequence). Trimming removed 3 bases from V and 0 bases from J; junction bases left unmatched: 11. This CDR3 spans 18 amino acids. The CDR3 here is CASSLGTEKKYSNQPQHF. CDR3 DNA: TGTGCCAGCAGCTTGGGGACAGAGAAGAAATATAGCAATCAGCCCCAGCATTTT.

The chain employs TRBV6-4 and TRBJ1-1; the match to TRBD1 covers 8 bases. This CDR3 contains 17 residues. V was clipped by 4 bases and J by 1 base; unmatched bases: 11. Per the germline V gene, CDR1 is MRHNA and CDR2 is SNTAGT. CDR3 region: CASSGLLWTGKNTEAFF. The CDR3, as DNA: TGTGCCAGCAGTGGCCTCCTGTGGACAGGGAAGAACACTGAAGCTTTCTTT.

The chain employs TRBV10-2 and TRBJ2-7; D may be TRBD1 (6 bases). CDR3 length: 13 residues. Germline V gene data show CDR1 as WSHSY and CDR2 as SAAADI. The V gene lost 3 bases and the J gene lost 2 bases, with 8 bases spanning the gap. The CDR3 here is CASSDWTAYEQYF. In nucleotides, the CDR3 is TGCGCCAGCAGTGACTGGACAGCCTACGAGCAGTACTTC.

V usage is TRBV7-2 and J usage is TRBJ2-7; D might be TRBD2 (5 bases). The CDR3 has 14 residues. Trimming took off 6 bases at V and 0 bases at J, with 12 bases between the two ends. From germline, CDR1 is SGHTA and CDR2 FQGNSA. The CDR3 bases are TGTGCCAGCAGGAGAAGCGGAGGCTCCTACGAGCAGTACTTC. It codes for CASRRSGGSYEQYF.

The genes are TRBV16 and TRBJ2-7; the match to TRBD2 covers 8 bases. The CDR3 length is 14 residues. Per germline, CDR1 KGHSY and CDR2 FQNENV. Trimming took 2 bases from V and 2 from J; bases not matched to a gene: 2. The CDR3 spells CASSQTGGAYEQYF. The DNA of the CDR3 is TGTGCCAGCAGCCAAACGGGAGGGGCCTACGAGCAGTACTTC.

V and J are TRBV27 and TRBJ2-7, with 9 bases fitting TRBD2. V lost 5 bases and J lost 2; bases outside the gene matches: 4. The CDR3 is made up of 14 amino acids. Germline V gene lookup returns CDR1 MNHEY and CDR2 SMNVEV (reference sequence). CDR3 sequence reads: CASSIGTSPYEQYF. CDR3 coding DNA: TGTGCCAGCAGTATCGGGACTAGCCCCTACGAGCAGTACTTC.

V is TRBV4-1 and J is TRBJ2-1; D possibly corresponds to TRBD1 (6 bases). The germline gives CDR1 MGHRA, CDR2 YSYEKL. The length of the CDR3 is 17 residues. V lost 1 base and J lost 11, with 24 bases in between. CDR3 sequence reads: CASSQGSGTRPDGKQFF. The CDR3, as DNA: TGCGCCAGCAGCCAAGGATCCGGGACACGGCCAGACGGGAAGCAGTTCTTC.

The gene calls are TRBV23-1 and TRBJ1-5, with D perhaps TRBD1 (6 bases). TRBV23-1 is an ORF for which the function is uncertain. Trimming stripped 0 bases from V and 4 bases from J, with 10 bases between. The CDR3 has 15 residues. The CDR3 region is CASSQSRTANQPQHF. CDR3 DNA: TGCGCCAGCAGTCAATCCCGGACAGCTAATCAGCCCCAGCATTTT.

CDR3 sequence (DNA): TGTGCCAGCAGCGTAGTATCCAATTCACCCCTCCACTTT. Translation gives CASSVVSNSPLHF. The V call is TRBV9, the J call TRBJ1-6; no definite D call. The V gene lost 0 bases and the J gene lost 7 bases, with 5 bases spanning the gap. Per germline, CDR1 SGDLS and CDR2 YYNGEE. The CDR3 is 13 residues long.

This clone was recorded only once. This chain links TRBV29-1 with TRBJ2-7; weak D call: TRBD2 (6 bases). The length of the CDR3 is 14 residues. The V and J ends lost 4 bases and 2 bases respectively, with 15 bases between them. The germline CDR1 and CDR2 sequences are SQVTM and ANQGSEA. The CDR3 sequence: CSVVVGTSAYEQYF. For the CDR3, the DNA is TGCAGCGTTGTGGTTGGGACTTCGGCCTACGAGCAGTACTTC.

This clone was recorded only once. CDR3 nucleotide sequence: TGCGCCAGCAGCCAATACCAGGGTATCAATCAGCCCCAGCATTTT. The encoded protein is CASSQYQGINQPQHF. The chain combines TRBV4-1 with TRBJ1-5; D might be TRBD1 (5 bases). The germline V and J ends were trimmed by 2 bases and 3 bases, with 11 bases remaining between them. The CDR3 consists of 15 residues. Germline-derived CDR1 and CDR2 are MGHRA and YSYEKL.

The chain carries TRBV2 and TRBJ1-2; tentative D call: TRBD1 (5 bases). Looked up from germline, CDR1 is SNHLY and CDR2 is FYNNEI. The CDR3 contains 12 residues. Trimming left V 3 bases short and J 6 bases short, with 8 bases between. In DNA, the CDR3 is TGTGCCAGCAGTGACAGGGCGGATGGCTACACCTTC. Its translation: CASSDRADGYTF.

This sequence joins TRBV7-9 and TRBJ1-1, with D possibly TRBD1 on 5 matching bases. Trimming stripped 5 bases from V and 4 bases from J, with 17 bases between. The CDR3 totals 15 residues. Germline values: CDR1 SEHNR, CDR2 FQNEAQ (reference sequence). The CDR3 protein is CASSGWTGGSTEAFF. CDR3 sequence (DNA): TGTGCCAGCAGCGGTTGGACGGGGGGAAGCACTGAAGCTTTCTTT.

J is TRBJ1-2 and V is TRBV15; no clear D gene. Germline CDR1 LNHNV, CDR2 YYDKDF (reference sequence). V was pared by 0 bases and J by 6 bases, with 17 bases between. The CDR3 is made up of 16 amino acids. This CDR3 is CATSRDRRSNYHGYTF. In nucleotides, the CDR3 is TGTGCCACCAGCAGAGATAGGCGGAGTAACTACCATGGCTACACCTTC.

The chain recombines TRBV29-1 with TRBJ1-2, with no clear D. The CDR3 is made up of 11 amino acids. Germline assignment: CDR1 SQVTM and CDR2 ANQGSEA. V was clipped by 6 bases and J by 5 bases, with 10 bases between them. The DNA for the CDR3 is TGCAGCGTGTACACAGATTATGGCTACACCTTC. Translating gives CSVYTDYGYTF.

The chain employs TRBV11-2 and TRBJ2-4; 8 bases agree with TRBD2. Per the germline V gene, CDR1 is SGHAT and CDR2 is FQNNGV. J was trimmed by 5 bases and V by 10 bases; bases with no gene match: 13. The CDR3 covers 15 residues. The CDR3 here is CATSERGGRENIQYF. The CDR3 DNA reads TGTGCCACCTCGGAACGGGGGGGCCGAGAAAACATTCAGTACTTC.

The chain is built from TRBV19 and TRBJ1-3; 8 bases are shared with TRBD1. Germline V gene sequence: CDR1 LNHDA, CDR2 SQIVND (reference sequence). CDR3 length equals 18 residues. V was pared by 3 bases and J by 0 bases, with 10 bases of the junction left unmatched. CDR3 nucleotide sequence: TGTGCCAGTAGTATGGGTCGACAGGGGCGTACCTCTGGAAACACCATATATTTT. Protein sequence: CASSMGRQGRTSGNTIYF. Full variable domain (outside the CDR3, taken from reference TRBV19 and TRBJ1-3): DGGITQSPKYLFRKEGQNVTLSCEQNLNHDAMYWYRQDPGQGLRLIYYSQIVNDFQKGDIAEGYSVSREKKESFPLTVTSAQKNPTAFYLCASSMGRQGRTSGNTIYFGEGSWLTVV.

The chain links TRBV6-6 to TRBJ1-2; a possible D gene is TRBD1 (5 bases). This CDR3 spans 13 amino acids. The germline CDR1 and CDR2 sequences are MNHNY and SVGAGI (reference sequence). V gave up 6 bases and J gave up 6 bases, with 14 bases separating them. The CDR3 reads CASSPPTGDGYTF. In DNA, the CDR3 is TGTGCCAGCAGCCCCCCAACGGGGGATGGCTACACCTTC.

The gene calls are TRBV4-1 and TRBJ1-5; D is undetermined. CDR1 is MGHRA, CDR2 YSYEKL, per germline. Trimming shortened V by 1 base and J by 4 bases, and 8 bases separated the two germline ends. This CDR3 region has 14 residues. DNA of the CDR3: TGCGCCAGCAGCCAAGCGGGAGGGAATCAGCCCCAGCATTTT. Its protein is CASSQAGGNQPQHF.

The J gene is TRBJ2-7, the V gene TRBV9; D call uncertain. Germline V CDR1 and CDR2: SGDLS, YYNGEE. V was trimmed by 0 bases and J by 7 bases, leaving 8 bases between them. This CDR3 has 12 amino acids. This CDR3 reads CASSVDLVEQYF. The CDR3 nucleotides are TGTGCCAGCAGCGTAGACTTAGTAGAGCAGTACTTC.

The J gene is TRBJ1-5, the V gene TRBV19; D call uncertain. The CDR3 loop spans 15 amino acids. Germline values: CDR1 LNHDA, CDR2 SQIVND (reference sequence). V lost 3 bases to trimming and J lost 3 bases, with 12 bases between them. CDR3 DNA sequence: TGTGCCAGTAGTATTCCTCTTCAGGACAATCAGCCCCAGCATTTT. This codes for CASSIPLQDNQPQHF.

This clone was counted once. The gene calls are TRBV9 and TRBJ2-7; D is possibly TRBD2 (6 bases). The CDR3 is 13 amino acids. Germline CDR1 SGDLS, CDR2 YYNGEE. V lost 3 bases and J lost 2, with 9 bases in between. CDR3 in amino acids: CASSAGTPYEQYF. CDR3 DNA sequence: TGTGCCAGCAGCGCCGGGACTCCCTACGAGCAGTACTTC.

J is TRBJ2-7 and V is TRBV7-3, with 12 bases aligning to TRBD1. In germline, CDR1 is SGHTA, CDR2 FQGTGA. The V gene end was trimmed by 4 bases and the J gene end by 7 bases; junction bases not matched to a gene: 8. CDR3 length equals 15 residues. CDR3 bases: TGTGCCAGCAGCTCAACCGGGACAGGGGGCGGTGAGCAGTACTTC. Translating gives CASSSTGTGGGEQYF.

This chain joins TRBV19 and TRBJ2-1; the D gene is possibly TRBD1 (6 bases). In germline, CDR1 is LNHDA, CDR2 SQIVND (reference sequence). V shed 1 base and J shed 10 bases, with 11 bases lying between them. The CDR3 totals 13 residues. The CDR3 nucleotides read TGTGCCAGTAGTATAGGACAGGCAGTAGAGCAGTTCTTC. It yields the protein CASSIGQAVEQFF.

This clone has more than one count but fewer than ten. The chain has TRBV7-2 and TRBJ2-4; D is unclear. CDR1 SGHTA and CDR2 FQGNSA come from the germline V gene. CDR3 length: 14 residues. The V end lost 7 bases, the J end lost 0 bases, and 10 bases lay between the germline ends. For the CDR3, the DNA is TGTGCCAGCACAGAAACCTTAGCCAAAAACATTCAGTACTTC. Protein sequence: CASTETLAKNIQYF. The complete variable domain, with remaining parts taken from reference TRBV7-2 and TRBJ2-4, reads GAGVSQSPSNKVTEKGKDVELRCDPISGHTALYWYRQSLGQGLEFLIYFQGNSAPDKSGLPSDRFSAERTGGSVSTLTIQRTQQEDSAVYLCASTETLAKNIQYFGAGTRLSVL.

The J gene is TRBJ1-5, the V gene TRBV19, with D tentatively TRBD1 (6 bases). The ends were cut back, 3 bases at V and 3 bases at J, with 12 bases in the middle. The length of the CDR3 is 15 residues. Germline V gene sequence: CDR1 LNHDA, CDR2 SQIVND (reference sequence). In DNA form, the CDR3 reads TGTGCCAGTAGTATTTGGTCAGGGGACAATCAGCCCCAGCATTTT. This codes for CASSIWSGDNQPQHF.